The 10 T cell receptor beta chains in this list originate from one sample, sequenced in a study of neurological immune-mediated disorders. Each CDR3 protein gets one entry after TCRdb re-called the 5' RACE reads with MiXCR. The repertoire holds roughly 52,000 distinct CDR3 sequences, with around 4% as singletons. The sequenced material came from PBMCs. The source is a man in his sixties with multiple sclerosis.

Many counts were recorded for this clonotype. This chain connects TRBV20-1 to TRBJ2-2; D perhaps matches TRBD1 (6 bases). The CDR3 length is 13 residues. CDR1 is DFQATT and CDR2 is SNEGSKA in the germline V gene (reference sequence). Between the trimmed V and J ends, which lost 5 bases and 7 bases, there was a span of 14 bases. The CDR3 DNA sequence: TGCAGTGCTGAGACACAGGGATACGGGGAGCTGTTTTTT. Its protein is CSAETQGYGELFF.

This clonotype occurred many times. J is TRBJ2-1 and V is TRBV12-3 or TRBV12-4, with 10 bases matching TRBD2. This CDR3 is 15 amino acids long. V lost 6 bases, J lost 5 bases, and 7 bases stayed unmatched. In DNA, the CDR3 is TGTGCCAGCAGCCCTAGCGGGAGCCCACACAATGAGCAGTTCTTC. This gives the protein CASSPSGSPHNEQFF.

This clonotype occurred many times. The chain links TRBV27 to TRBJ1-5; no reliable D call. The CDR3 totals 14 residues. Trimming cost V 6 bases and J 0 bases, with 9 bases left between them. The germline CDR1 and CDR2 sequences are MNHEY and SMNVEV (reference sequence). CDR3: CASRSSYSNQPQHF. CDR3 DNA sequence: TGTGCCAGCAGATCATCTTATAGCAATCAGCCCCAGCATTTT.

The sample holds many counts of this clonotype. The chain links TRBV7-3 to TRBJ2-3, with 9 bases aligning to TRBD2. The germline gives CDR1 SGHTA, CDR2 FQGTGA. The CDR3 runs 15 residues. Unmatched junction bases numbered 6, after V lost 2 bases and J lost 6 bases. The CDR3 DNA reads TGTGCCAGCAGCTTAGGCGCGGGGGGGCCCGATACGCAGTATTTT. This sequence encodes CASSLGAGGPDTQYF. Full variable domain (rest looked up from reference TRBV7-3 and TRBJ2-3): GAGVSQTPSNKVTEKGKYVELRCDPISGHTALYWYRQSLGQGPEFLIYFQGTGAADDSGLPNDRFFAVRPEGSVSTLKIQRTERGDSAVYLCASSLGAGGPDTQYFGPGTRLTVL.

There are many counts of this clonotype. The CDR3: CSARDPQGEIDGYTF. The CDR3 nucleotides are TGCAGTGCTAGAGATCCGCAGGGGGAGATCGATGGCTACACCTTC. The rearrangement uses TRBV20-1 and TRBJ1-2; 7 positions match TRBD1. The junction had 10 bases not matched to a gene; V was cut back by 0 bases and J by 6 bases. Germline V gene lookup returns CDR1 DFQATT and CDR2 SNEGSKA (reference sequence). CDR3 length: 15 amino acids.

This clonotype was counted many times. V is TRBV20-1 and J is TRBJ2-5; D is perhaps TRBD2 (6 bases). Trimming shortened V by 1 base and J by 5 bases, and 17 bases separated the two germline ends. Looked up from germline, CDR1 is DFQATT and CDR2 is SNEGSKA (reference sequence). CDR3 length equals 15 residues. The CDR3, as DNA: TGCAGTGCTAGAGGTACGGGAGCCCTTCGGGAGACCCAGTACTTC. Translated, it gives CSARGTGALRETQYF.

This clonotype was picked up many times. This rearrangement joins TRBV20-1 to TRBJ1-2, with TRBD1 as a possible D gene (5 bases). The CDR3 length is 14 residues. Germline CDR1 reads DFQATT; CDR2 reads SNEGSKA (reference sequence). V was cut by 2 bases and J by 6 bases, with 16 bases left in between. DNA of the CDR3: TGCAGTGCTAGATGGGCGCGGGGCGAACATGGCTACACCTTC. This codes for CSARWARGEHGYTF.

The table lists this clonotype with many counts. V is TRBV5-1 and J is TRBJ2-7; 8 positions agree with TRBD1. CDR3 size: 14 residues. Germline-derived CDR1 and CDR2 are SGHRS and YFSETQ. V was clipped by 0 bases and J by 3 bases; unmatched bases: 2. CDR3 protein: CASSLDGTGYEQYF. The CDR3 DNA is TGCGCCAGCAGCTTGGATGGGACAGGCTACGAGCAGTACTTC.

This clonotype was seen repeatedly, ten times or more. The CDR3 sequence: CATIKNTEAFF. CDR3 coding DNA: TGTGCCACAATTAAGAACACTGAAGCTTTCTTT. The chain joins TRBV6-2 or TRBV6-3 to TRBJ1-1; no firm D call. The germline V gene encodes CDR1 MNHEY and CDR2 SVGEGT. The germline V and J ends were trimmed by 10 bases and 1 base, with 7 bases remaining between them. The CDR3 is 11 amino acids.

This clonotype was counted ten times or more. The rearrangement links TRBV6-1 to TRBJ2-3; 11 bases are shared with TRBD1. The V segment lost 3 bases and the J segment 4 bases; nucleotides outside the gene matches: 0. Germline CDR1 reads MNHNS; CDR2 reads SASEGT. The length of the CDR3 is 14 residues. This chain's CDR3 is CASSEGQGADTQYF. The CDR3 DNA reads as TGTGCCAGCAGTGAGGGACAGGGGGCAGATACGCAGTATTTT.